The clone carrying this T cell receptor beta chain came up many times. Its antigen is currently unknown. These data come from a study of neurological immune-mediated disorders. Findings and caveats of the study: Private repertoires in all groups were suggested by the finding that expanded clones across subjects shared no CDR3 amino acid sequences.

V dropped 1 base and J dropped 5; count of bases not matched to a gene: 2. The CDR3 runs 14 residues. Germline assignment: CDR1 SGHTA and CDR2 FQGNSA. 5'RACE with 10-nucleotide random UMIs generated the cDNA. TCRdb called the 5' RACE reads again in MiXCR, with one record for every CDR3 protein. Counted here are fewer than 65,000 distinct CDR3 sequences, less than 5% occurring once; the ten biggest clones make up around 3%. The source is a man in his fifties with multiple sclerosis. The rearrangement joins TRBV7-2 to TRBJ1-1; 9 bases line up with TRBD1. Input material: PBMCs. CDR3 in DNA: TGTGCCAGCAGCTTAGGGGACAGGGTAACTGAAGCTTTCTTT. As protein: CASSLGDRVTEAFF. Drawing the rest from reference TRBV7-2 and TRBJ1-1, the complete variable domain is GAGVSQSPSNKVTEKGKDVELRCDPISGHTALYWYRQSLGQGLEFLIYFQGNSAPDKSGLPSDRFSAERTGGSVSTLTIQRTQQEDSAVYLCASSLGDRVTEAFFGQGTRLTVV.